This TCR beta chain was sequenced for a study of blood T cell repertoires in COVID-19. About the research overall: COVID-19 samples collected from the United States, Italy and Spain covered acute and convalescent phases. T cells, B-cell-depleted T cells, or PBMCs supplied cDNA or gDNA.

The germline V gene encodes CDR1 LNHDA and CDR2 SQIVND (reference sequence). This CDR3 comprises 15 residues. V was clipped by 4 bases and J by 3 bases, with 13 bases between them. In the study's own analysis: Estimation of nucleated cell counts was performed using reference gene primer amplification. Generated by immunoSEQ multiplex PCR, the TCRdb table keeps only in-frame clones and is missing some. D and trimming were read from the DNA, whereas the V and J calls and clone size are those reported in that table. The table includes 100,000 or so clones, about 85% detected once. Sequenced: peripheral blood. V gene TRBV19 combines with J gene TRBJ2-1; D is uncertain. The clonotype originates from a man aged 50-59 years with acute or convalescent COVID-19. CDR3 amino acids: CASSTSGSIYNEQFF. The CDR3 coding sequence is TGTGCCAGTAGTACCTCCGGGTCTATCTACAATGAGCAGTTCTTC. Full variable domain (rest looked up from reference TRBV19 and TRBJ2-1): DGGITQSPKYLFRKEGQNVTLSCEQNLNHDAMYWYRQDPGQGLRLIYYSQIVNDFQKGDIAEGYSVSREKKESFPLTVTSAQKNPTAFYLCASSTSGSIYNEQFFGPGTRLTVL.